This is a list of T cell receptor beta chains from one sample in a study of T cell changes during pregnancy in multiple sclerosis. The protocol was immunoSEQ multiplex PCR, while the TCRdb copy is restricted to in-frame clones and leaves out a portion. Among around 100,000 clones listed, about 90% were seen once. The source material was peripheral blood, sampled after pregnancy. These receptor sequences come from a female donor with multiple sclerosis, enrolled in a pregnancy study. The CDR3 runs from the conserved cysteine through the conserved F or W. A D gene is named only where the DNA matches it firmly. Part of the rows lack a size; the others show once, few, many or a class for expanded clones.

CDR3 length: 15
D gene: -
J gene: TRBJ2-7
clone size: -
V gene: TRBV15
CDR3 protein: CATSRGAGSSYEQYF
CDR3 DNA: TGTGCCACCAGCAGAGGTGCAGGTAGCTCCTACGAGCAGTACTTC

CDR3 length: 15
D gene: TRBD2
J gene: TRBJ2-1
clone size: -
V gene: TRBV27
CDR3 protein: CASSKERGPHNEQFF
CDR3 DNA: TGTGCCAGCAGTAAAGAGCGGGGGCCACACAATGAGCAGTTCTTC

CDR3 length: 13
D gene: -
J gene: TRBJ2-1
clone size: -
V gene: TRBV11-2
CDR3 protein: CASSLSSYNEQFF
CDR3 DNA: TGTGCCAGCAGCTTGAGCTCCTACAATGAGCAGTTCTTC

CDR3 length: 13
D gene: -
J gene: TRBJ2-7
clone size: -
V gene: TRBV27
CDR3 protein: CASSFFGGDEQYF
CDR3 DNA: TGTGCCAGCAGTTTTTTCGGAGGGGACGAGCAGTACTTC

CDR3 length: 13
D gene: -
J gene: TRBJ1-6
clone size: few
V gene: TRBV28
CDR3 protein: CASSPSRGSPLHF
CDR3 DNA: TGTGCCAGCAGTCCCTCGCGGGGGTCACCCCTCCACTTT

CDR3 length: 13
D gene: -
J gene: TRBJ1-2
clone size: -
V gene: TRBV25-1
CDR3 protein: CASTTSDRSGYTF
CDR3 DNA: TGTGCCAGCACTACCTCGGACAGATCTGGCTACACCTTC

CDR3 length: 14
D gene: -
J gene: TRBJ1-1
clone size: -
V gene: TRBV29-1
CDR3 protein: CSVEDLGGSTEAFF
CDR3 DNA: TGCAGCGTTGAAGATCTCGGGGGGAGCACTGAAGCTTTCTTT

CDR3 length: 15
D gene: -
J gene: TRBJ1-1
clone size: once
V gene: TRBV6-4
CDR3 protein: CASSHLRRLNTEAFF
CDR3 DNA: TGTGCCAGCAGCCACCTGCGCCGCTTGAACACTGAAGCTTTCTTT

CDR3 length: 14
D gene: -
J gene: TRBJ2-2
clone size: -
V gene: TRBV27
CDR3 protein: CASTPGRSTGELFF
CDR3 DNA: TGTGCCAGCACCCCTGGGAGGAGCACCGGGGAGCTGTTTTTT

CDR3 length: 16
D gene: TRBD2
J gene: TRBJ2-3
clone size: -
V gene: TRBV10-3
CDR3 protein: CAISESSGSEVDTQYF
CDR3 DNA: TGTGCCATCAGTGAGTCTAGCGGGAGTGAGGTAGATACGCAGTATTTT

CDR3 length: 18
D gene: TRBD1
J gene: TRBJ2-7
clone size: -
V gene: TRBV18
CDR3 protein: CASSPLGQGSAGTYEQYF
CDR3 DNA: TGTGCCAGCTCACCACTGGGACAGGGGTCTGCAGGAACCTACGAGCAGTACTTC

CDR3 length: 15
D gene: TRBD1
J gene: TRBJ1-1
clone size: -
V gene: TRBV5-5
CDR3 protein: CASSQEEDREAEAFF
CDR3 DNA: TGCGCCAGCAGCCAAGAGGAGGACAGGGAGGCTGAAGCTTTCTTT

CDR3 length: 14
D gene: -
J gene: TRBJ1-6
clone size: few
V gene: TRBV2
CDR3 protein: CASSVQAYNSPLHF
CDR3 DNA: TGTGCCAGCAGTGTTCAAGCATATAATTCACCCCTCCACTTT

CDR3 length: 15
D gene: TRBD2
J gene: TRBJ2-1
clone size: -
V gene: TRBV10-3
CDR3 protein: CAISESRGGRNEQFF
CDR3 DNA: TGTGCCATCAGTGAGTCCCGCGGGGGACGCAATGAGCAGTTCTTC

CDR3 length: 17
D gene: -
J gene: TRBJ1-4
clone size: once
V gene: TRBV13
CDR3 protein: CASSSTGGGRVDEKLFF
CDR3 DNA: TGTGCCAGCAGCTCTACGGGGGGCGGGCGAGTTGATGAAAAACTGTTTTTT

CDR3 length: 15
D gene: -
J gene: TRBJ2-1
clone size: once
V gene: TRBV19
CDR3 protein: CASRVLGSSYNEQFF
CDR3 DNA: TGTGCCAGTAGGGTTCTAGGGAGCTCCTACAATGAGCAGTTCTTC

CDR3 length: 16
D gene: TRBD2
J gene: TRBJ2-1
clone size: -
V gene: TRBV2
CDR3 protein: CASRLTLAGGRNEQFF
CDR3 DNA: TGTGCCAGCAGACTTACTTTAGCGGGGGGGCGCAATGAGCAGTTCTTC

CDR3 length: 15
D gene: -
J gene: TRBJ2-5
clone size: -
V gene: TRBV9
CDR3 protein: CASSVAAGLQETQYF
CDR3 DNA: TGTGCCAGCAGCGTAGCAGCCGGACTCCAAGAGACCCAGTACTTC

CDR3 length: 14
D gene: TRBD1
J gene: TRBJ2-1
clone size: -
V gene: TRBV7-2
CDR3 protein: CASSQDRDYNEQFF
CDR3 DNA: TGTGCCAGCAGCCAGGACAGGGACTACAATGAGCAGTTCTTC

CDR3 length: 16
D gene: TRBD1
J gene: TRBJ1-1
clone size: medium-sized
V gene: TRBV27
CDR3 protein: CASSPGQGFVRTEAFF
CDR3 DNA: TGTGCCAGCAGTCCCGGACAGGGGTTCGTTCGGACTGAAGCTTTCTTT

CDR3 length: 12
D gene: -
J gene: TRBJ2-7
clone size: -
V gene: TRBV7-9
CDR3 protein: CASSLSVYEQYF
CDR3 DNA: TGTGCCAGCAGCTTATCGGTTTACGAGCAGTACTTC

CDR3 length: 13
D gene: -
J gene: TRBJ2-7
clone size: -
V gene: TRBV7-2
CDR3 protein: CASSSPPLREQYF
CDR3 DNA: TGTGCCAGCAGCTCGCCCCCCTTACGGGAGCAGTACTTC

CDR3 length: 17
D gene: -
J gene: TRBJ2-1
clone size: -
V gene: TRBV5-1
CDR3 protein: CASSLVPQGPVDNEQFF
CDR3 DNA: TGCGCCAGCAGCTTGGTCCCCCAGGGGCCCGTCGACAATGAGCAGTTCTTC

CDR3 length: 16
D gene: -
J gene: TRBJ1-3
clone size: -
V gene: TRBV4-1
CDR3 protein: CASSQGQGSSGNTIYF
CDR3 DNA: TGCGCCAGCAGCCAAGGGCAGGGTAGCTCTGGAAACACCATATATTTT

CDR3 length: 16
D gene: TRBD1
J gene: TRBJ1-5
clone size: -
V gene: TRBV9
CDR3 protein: CASSEGQGAGNQPQHF
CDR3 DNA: TGTGCCAGCAGCGAGGGACAGGGGGCTGGCAATCAGCCCCAGCATTTT

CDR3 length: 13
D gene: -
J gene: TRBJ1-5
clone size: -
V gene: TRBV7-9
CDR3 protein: CASSPSGNQPQHF
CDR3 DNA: TGTGCCAGCAGCCCTTCCGGCAATCAGCCCCAGCATTTT

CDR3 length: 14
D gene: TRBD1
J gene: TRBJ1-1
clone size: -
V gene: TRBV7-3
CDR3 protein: CASKGQGMNTEAFF
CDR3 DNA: TGTGCCAGCAAAGGACAGGGAATGAACACTGAAGCTTTCTTT

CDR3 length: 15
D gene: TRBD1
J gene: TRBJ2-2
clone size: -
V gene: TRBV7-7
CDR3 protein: CASSSTGGPGGELFF
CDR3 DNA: TGTGCTAGCAGCTCAACAGGGGGGCCGGGCGGGGAGCTGTTTTTT

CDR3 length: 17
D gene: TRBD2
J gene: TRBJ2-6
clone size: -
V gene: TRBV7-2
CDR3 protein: CASSSSGGSSGANVLTF
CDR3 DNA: TGTGCCAGCAGCTCTAGCGGGGGTAGCTCTGGGGCCAACGTCCTGACTTTC

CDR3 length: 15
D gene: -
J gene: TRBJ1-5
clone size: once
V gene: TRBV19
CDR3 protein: CASIPGGASNQPQHF
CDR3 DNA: TGTGCCAGTATCCCGGGGGGGGCCAGCAATCAGCCCCAGCATTTT

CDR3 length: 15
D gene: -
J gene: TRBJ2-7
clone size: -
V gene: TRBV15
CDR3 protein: CATSRDGGVTYEQYF
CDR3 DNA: TGTGCCACCAGCAGAGACGGCGGAGTAACCTACGAGCAGTACTTC

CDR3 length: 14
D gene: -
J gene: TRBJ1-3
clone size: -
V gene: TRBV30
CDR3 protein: CAWTLGGTGNTIYF
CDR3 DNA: TGTGCCTGGACCCTCGGAGGGACTGGAAACACCATATATTTT

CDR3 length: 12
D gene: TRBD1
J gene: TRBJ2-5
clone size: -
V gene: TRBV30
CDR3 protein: CAWNTGDGVQYF
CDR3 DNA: TGTGCCTGGAACACAGGGGACGGGGTCCAGTACTTC

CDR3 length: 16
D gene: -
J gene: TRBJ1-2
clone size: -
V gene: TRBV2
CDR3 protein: CASSEVGGVENYGYTF
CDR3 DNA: TGTGCCAGCAGTGAAGTCGGGGGAGTGGAGAACTATGGCTACACCTTC

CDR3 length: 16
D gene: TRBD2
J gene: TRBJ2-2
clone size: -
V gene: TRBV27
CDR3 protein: CASSLSGGVYTGELFF
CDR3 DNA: TGTGCCAGCAGTTTAAGTGGGGGGGTATACACCGGGGAGCTGTTTTTT

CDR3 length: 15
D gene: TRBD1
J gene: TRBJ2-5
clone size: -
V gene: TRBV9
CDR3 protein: CASSVAGTGKETQYF
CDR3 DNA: TGTGCCAGCAGCGTAGCCGGGACAGGGAAAGAGACCCAGTACTTC

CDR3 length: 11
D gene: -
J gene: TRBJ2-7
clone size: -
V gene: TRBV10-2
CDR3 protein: CAGGDGYEQYF
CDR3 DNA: TGCGCCGGCGGGGACGGATACGAGCAGTACTTC

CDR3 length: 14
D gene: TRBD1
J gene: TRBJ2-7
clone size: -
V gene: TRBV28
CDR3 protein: CASSSRDSDYEQYF
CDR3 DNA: TGTGCCAGCAGCTCACGGGACAGCGACTACGAGCAGTACTTC

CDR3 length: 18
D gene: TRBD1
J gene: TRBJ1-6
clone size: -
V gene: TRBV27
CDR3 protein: CASSKRTGASTGNLALHF
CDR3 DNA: TGTGCCAGCAGTAAAAGGACAGGGGCCAGCACAGGGAATTTGGCCCTCCACTTT

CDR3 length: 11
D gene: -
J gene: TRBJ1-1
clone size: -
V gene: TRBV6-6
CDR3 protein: CASTARTEAFF
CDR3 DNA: TGTGCCAGCACCGCCCGGACTGAAGCTTTCTTT

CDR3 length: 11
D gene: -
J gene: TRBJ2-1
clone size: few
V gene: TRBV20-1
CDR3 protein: CSAREDYEQFF
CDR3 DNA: TGCAGTGCTAGAGAAGACTATGAGCAGTTCTTC

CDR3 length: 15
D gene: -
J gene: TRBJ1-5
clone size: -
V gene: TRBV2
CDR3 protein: CASSEVPGSSQPQHF
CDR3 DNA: TGTGCCAGCAGTGAAGTCCCGGGTTCGAGTCAGCCCCAGCATTTT

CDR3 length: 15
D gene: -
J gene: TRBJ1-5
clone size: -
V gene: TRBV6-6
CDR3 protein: CASTQGGGLKSAQHF
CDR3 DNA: TGTGCCAGCACCCAAGGAGGTGGTCTGAAATCGGCCCAGCATTTT

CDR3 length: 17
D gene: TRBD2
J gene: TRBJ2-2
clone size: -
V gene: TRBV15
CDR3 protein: CATSRGGGRANTGELFF
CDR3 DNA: TGTGCCACCAGCAGAGGCGGCGGGAGGGCGAACACCGGGGAGCTGTTTTTT

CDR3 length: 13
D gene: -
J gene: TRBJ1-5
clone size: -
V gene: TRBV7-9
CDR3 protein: CASSLTSDQPQHF
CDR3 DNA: TGTGCCAGCAGCTTAACTAGCGATCAGCCCCAGCATTTT